The 12 T cell receptor beta chains below come from one sample, sequenced in a study of blood T cell dynamics during melanoma immunotherapy. TCRdb's table, derived via immunoSEQ multiplex PCR, lists solely in-frame clones and lacks some. The table shows approximately 12,000 clones, with over 85% occurring only once. Described time point: pre-treatment baseline. The sequences come from blood, collected from a patient treated with checkpoint blockade. The source is a human donor with melanoma.

The V and J genes are TRBV6-1 and TRBJ2-7; 8 bases agree with TRBD1. The germline CDR1 and CDR2 sequences are MNHNS and SASEGT. Trimming removed 7 bases from V and 8 bases from J; junction bases left unmatched: 10. The CDR3 spans 13 residues. The CDR3 DNA sequence: TGTGCCAGCAACCCAACGGACAGGGTCAAGCAGTACTTC. This codes for CASNPTDRVKQYF.

This clone has a single count. The genes are TRBV2 and TRBJ2-1; a weak D match, TRBD2 (7 bases). V lost 7 bases and J 1 base, leaving 20 bases between the germline ends. Germline V lookup: CDR1 SNHLY, CDR2 FYNNEI. The CDR3 runs 17 residues. The CDR3 loop reads CASTGAWGSGSYNEQFF. The CDR3 bases are TGTGCCAGCACGGGGGCCTGGGGTAGCGGGTCCTACAATGAGCAGTTCTTC.

V and J are TRBV2 and TRBJ2-7; 7 bases are shared with TRBD1. V was pared by 6 bases and J by 3 bases, with 8 bases of the junction left unmatched. The CDR3 totals 14 residues. Germline V gene sequence: CDR1 SNHLY, CDR2 FYNNEI. The CDR3 DNA reads as TGTGCCAGCAGGGGACAGCTCCTTCTCTACGAGCAGTACTTC. Amino acid sequence: CASRGQLLLYEQYF.

The rearrangement uses TRBV6-9 and TRBJ1-5, with a weak D call TRBD1 (6 bases). Trimming cost V 3 bases and J 3 bases, with 9 bases left between them. Germline values: CDR1 MNHGY, CDR2 SVAAGI. The CDR3 runs to 14 residues. CDR3 in amino acids: CASSYSGANQPQHF. In DNA form, the CDR3 reads TGTGCCAGCAGTTACTCGGGGGCCAATCAGCCCCAGCATTTT.

The chain has TRBV10-3 and TRBJ2-2; 14 nucleotides agree with TRBD2. The CDR3 extends over 19 amino acids. After removal of 6 bases from V and 5 bases from J, the junction contained 14 bases not matched to a gene. The germline gives CDR1 ENHRY, CDR2 SYGVKD. The CDR3 is CAIRGRPGLAGDGTGELFF. The CDR3 coding sequence is TGTGCCATCAGAGGACGGCCGGGACTAGCGGGAGATGGAACCGGGGAGCTGTTTTTT.

The chain combines TRBV18 with TRBJ2-5, with 9 bases matching TRBD2. Germline lookup yields CDR1 KGHSH and CDR2 LQKENI. The ends lost 3 bases at V and 5 bases at J; junction bases unmatched: 10. This CDR3 spans 16 amino acids. The CDR3 loop is CASSPAVAGAGETQYF. The CDR3 coding sequence is TGTGCCAGCTCACCGGCCGTAGCGGGAGCGGGGGAGACCCAGTACTTC.

V is TRBV11-3 and J is TRBJ2-1; tentatively, D is TRBD1 (6 bases). The CDR3 consists of 15 residues. CDR1 is SGHNT and CDR2 is YENEEA in the germline V gene. The germline V and J ends were trimmed by 5 bases and 2 bases, with 13 bases remaining between them. The CDR3 region has the DNA TGTGCCAGCAGCCCCCGGACAGTTACCTACAATGAGCAGTTCTTC. Its protein product is CASSPRTVTYNEQFF.

J is TRBJ1-1 and V is TRBV15; TRBD1 matches at 8 bases. The CDR3 covers 15 residues. CDR1 is LNHNV, CDR2 YYDKDF, per germline (reference sequence). With V trimmed by 0 bases and J by 5 bases, 5 bases remained unmatched. CDR3 sequence (DNA): TGTGCCACCAGCAGAGAAAACAGGGGGGATACTGAAGCTTTCTTT. Translating it yields CATSRENRGDTEAFF.

V gene TRBV25-1 combines with J gene TRBJ2-2, with 9 nucleotides matching TRBD1. Germline loops: CDR1 MGHDK, CDR2 SYGVNS. The junction had 6 bases not matched to a gene; V was cut back by 6 bases and J by 4 bases. The CDR3 length is 15 residues. The CDR3 nucleotides are TGTGCCAGCAGGGGGACAGGGAGTGGCACCGGGGAGCTGTTTTTT. It yields the protein CASRGTGSGTGELFF.

The chain links TRBV7-2 to TRBJ2-2; 8 bases are shared with TRBD1. The CDR3 contains 14 residues. From germline, CDR1 is SGHTA and CDR2 FQGNSA. J gave up 6 bases and V 4 bases, and 4 bases lay outside the gene matches. The CDR3 sequence: CASSSPGGPGELFF. Written as DNA, the CDR3 is TGTGCCAGCAGCTCGCCAGGGGGCCCCGGGGAGCTGTTTTTT.

The chain couples TRBV5-6 to TRBJ2-1; 7 nucleotides match TRBD2. Looked up from germline, CDR1 is SGHDT and CDR2 is YYEEEE. V dropped 4 bases and J dropped 5; count of bases not matched to a gene: 3. This CDR3 has 13 residues. As DNA, the CDR3 is TGTGCCAGCAGCACGGGACTACACAATGAGCAGTTCTTC. Protein: CASSTGLHNEQFF.

This clone has just one count. The chain combines TRBV19 with TRBJ1-1; a possible D gene is TRBD1 (5 bases). Trimming removed 7 bases at V and 6 bases at J, with 21 bases between. Germline CDR1 is LNHDA and CDR2 is SQIVND (reference sequence). This CDR3 region has 15 residues. Here the CDR3 DNA reads TGTGCCAGTAAGACTATGGGACGGCCTCTGGCTGAAGCTTTCTTT. It yields the protein CASKTMGRPLAEAFF. Looking up the rest from reference TRBV19 and TRBJ1-1 gives the full variable domain: DGGITQSPKYLFRKEGQNVTLSCEQNLNHDAMYWYRQDPGQGLRLIYYSQIVNDFQKGDIAEGYSVSREKKESFPLTVTSAQKNPTAFYLCASKTMGRPLAEAFFGQGTRLTVV.